A single sample gave rise to the 13 T cell receptor beta chains below, sequenced in a study of blood T cell repertoires in COVID-19. TCRdb's copy holds only in-frame clones and misses some; the assay was immunoSEQ multiplex PCR. The sample lists approximately 150,000 clones; roughly 80% were seen once. The sample was peripheral blood. The receptor source for this set is a man aged 60 to 75 with acute or convalescent COVID-19.

This sequence joins TRBV4-1 and TRBJ1-4; 8 bases agree with TRBD1. CDR1 MGHRA and CDR2 YSYEKL come from the germline V gene. The V gene end was trimmed by 3 bases and the J gene end by 6 bases; junction bases not matched to a gene: 6. The CDR3 is made up of 15 amino acids. The DNA for the CDR3 is TGCGCCAGCAGCCAGAGCAGGGGGCGGGATGAAAAACTGTTTTTT. Amino acid sequence: CASSQSRGRDEKLFF.

The gene calls are TRBV6-1 and TRBJ2-2, with 12 bases lining up with TRBD1. Trimming cost V 3 bases and J 6 bases; bases outside gene matches: 5. The CDR3 totals 16 residues. Germline V gene lookup returns CDR1 MNHNS and CDR2 SASEGT. CDR3 nucleotide sequence: TGTGCCAGCAGTGATTTTTGGGACAGGGGGCCCGGGGAGCTGTTTTTT. Translating it yields CASSDFWDRGPGELFF.

This sequence joins TRBV21-1 and TRBJ1-1. TRBV21-1 is labeled a pseudogene. The CDR3 loop spans 12 amino acids. CDR3 sequence: CASRGTGTEAFF. The DNA for the CDR3 is TGTGCCAGCAGAGGAACGGGGACTGAAGCTTTCTTT.

This clone was counted between two and nine times. The chain links TRBV9 to TRBJ1-6; D is unresolved. The CDR3 extends over 12 amino acids. V lost 10 bases, J lost 10 bases, and 15 bases lay in between. Germline-derived CDR1 and CDR2 are SGDLS and YYNGEE. The CDR3 sequence: CASAEGRSPLHF. In nucleotides, the CDR3 is TGTGCCTCGGCTGAGGGTCGATCACCCCTCCACTTT. The full variable domain, with the rest looked up from reference TRBV9 and TRBJ1-6, is DSGVTQTPKHLITATGQRVTLRCSPRSGDLSVYWYQQSLDQGLQFLIQYYNGEERAKGNILERFSAQQFPDLHSELNLSSLELGDSALYFCASAEGRSPLHFGNGTRLTVT.

J is TRBJ2-7 and V is TRBV13, with D perhaps TRBD1 (5 bases). In germline, CDR1 is PRHDT, CDR2 FYEKMQ (reference sequence). This CDR3 has 14 amino acids. V was pared by 5 bases and J by 2 bases, with 13 bases between. The CDR3 is CASSTDSSPYEQYF. As DNA, the CDR3 is TGTGCCAGCAGCACAGACAGTAGCCCCTACGAGCAGTACTTC.

This chain uses TRBV4-1 with TRBJ1-1; TRBD1 might be the D (6 bases). Germline CDR1 reads MGHRA; CDR2 reads YSYEKL. Trimming stripped 2 bases from V and 0 bases from J, with 10 bases between. The CDR3 is made up of 15 amino acids. CDR3 protein: CASSQSQGMNTEAFF. The CDR3 coding sequence is TGCGCCAGCAGCCAAAGCCAGGGGATGAACACTGAAGCTTTCTTT.

This chain joins TRBV5-4 and TRBJ2-7; a weak D match, TRBD1 (6 bases). The V end was cut by 9 bases, the J end by 2 bases, with 18 bases between. This CDR3 has 14 amino acids. Germline CDR1 and CDR2: SGHNT and YYREEE (reference sequence). This CDR3 reads CATSSGTQPYEQYF. CDR3 DNA sequence: TGTGCCACCTCGTCCGGGACACAACCCTACGAGCAGTACTTC. The variable domain in full, completed from reference TRBV5-4 and TRBJ2-7, reads ETGVTQSPTHLIKTRGQQVTLRCSSQSGHNTVSWYQQALGQGPQFIFQYYREEENGRGNFPPRFSGLQFPNYSSELNVNALELDDSALYLCATSSGTQPYEQYFGPGTRLTVT.

The CDR3, as DNA: TGTGCCAGCAGTACCCGCCAGGGGGCAAAGACCCAGTACTTC. Translation gives CASSTRQGAKTQYF. The genes are TRBV6-6 and TRBJ2-5, with 8 positions matching TRBD1. This CDR3 is built from 14 residues. Looked up from germline, CDR1 is MNHNY and CDR2 is SVGAGI (reference sequence). V shed 5 bases and J 6 bases; nucleotides not matched to a gene: 8.

The J gene is TRBJ1-1, the V gene TRBV18, with 9 bases fitting TRBD1. With V trimmed by 3 bases and J by 4 bases, 6 bases remained unmatched. The CDR3 has 15 amino acids. Per germline, CDR1 KGHSH and CDR2 LQKENI. The CDR3 loop is CASSPRTGEVTEAFF. The CDR3 bases are TGTGCCAGCTCACCCCGGACAGGGGAAGTCACTGAAGCTTTCTTT.

This clone was seen a single time. This chain connects TRBV9 to TRBJ1-2; D is possibly TRBD1 (5 bases). Germline CDR1 reads SGDLS; CDR2 reads YYNGEE. V lost 4 bases and J lost 3, with 10 bases in between. The CDR3 extends over 13 amino acids. The CDR3 DNA reads as TGTGCCAGCAGCACGGGGACTGACTATGGCTACACCTTC. It translates to CASSTGTDYGYTF.

In this sample, this clone turned up a few times. CDR3 bases: TGTGCCAGCAGCGATCTAAGGTGGGGAGGTACTGAAGCTTTCTTT. Translating gives CASSDLRWGGTEAFF. The rearrangement uses TRBV7-9 and TRBJ1-1; D not certain. Germline values: CDR1 SEHNR, CDR2 FQNEAQ (reference sequence). The CDR3 runs to 15 residues. Trimming shortened V by 5 bases and J by 5 bases, and 18 bases separated the two germline ends. The full variable domain, completed using reference TRBV7-9 and TRBJ1-1, is DTGVSQNPRHKITKRGQNVTFRCDPISEHNRLYWYRQTLGQGPEFLTYFQNEAQLEKSRLLSDRFSAERPKGSFSTLEIQRTEQGDSAMYLCASSDLRWGGTEAFFGQGTRLTVV.

The chain is built from TRBV7-9 and TRBJ2-1, with TRBD1 matching 8 bases. The CDR3 is made up of 14 amino acids. The junction had 6 bases not matched to a gene; V was cut back by 5 bases and J by 6 bases. Germline CDR1 and CDR2: SEHNR and FQNEAQ (reference sequence). DNA for the CDR3: TGTGCCAGCAGCCCACAGGGGGGAGCCAATGAGCAGTTCTTC. As protein: CASSPQGGANEQFF.

The chain is built from TRBV11-2 and TRBJ2-5, with 9 nucleotides matching TRBD2. This CDR3 contains 17 residues. Germline trimming cut 0 bases from V and 1 base from J; bases unmatched to any gene: 6. Germline V lookup: CDR1 SGHAT, CDR2 FQNNGV. The CDR3 bases are TGTGCCAGCAGCTTAGATCGGGGCGGGGGGGCCCAAGAGACCCAGTACTTC. Its protein product is CASSLDRGGGAQETQYF.